Shown below are 17 T cell receptor beta chains from a single sample sequenced in a study of blood T cells in healthy people across ages. Alongside a J-beta primer mix, a sample-barcoded 5' primer served in a second PCR lasting about 6 to 12 cycles. MiXCR, applied by TCRdb to the 5' RACE reads, yields one record per CDR3 protein. The sample includes over 950,000 distinct CDR3 sequences, roughly two fifths of them seen just once. The sample consisted of blood. The receptors were sampled from a man between 18 and 29 years old in good health.

This clonotype has ten or more counts. This rearrangement joins TRBV10-3 to TRBJ2-3; 7 positions match TRBD1. Germline CDR1 reads ENHRY; CDR2 reads SYGVKD. The CDR3 runs 15 residues. Germline trimming cut 3 bases from V and 4 bases from J; bases unmatched to any gene: 7. Here the CDR3 DNA reads TGTGCCATCAGTGACGTTGACAGGGATGCAGATACGCAGTATTTT. Its translation: CAISDVDRDADTQYF.

The genes are TRBV6-1 and TRBJ1-2, with 7 positions matching TRBD1. The CDR3 has 14 residues. CDR1 is MNHNS, CDR2 SASEGT, per germline. V was pared by 0 bases and J by 5 bases, with 3 bases of the junction left unmatched. The CDR3, as DNA: TGTGCCAGCAGTGAAGCGGGGACAGCTTATGGCTACACCTTC. It is translated as CASSEAGTAYGYTF.

CDR3 DNA: TGCAGTGCTCTTGCAGGGGGCGCAAGGACTGAAGCTTTCTTT. It translates to CSALAGGARTEAFF. The V gene is TRBV20-1, the J gene TRBJ1-1; 8 nucleotides align to TRBD1. Germline V gene data show CDR1 as DFQATT and CDR2 as SNEGSKA (reference sequence). The CDR3 runs 14 residues. Germline trimming cut 5 bases from V and 5 bases from J; bases unmatched to any gene: 10.

The table lists this clonotype with a few counts. The chain couples TRBV20-1 to TRBJ2-3; D call uncertain. The CDR3 totals 13 residues. Germline CDR1 is DFQATT and CDR2 is SNEGSKA (reference sequence). Trimming left V 2 bases short and J 5 bases short, with 11 bases between. The CDR3 region is CSARNGLIDTQYF. In DNA, the CDR3 is TGCAGTGCTAGAAACGGGTTAATAGATACGCAGTATTTT.

V and J are TRBV6-2 or TRBV6-3 and TRBJ1-2; TRBD1 aligns across 7 bases. After removal of 0 bases from V and 0 bases from J, the junction contained 7 bases not matched to a gene. The germline V gene has CDR1 MNHEY and CDR2 SVGEGT. This CDR3 spans 17 amino acids. The CDR3 DNA reads TGTGCCAGCAGTTACTCGAGGCGGGACAGAACTAACTATGGCTACACCTTC. This gives the protein CASSYSRRDRTNYGYTF.

This clonotype was observed a few times. V is TRBV4-1 and J is TRBJ2-2; the D gene is possibly TRBD1 (6 bases). Deletions cut 0 bases from V and 11 bases from J, with 10 bases between. The CDR3 covers 13 residues. Germline V lookup: CDR1 MGHRA, CDR2 YSYEKL. CDR3 nucleotide sequence: TGCGCCAGCAGCCAAGAATCAGGGGCTGAGCTGTTTTTT. Encoded protein: CASSQESGAELFF.

This clonotype was observed once. The V call is TRBV5-6, the J call TRBJ2-2; D is perhaps TRBD1 (7 bases). The CDR3 loop spans 14 amino acids. Trimming removed 6 bases at V and 7 bases at J, with 16 bases between. The germline V gene has CDR1 SGHDT and CDR2 YYEEEE. Written as DNA, the CDR3 is TGTGCCAGCAATCCTGACAGGGAGGACGGGGAGCTGTTTTTT. Its translation is CASNPDREDGELFF.

This chain uses TRBV10-3 with TRBJ1-2; possibly TRBD1 for D (6 bases). V lost 2 bases and J 0 bases, leaving 13 bases between the germline ends. This CDR3 comprises 16 residues. In germline, CDR1 is ENHRY, CDR2 SYGVKD. The CDR3 sequence is CAISETRTEANYGYTF. For the CDR3, the DNA is TGTGCCATCAGTGAGACCCGGACAGAGGCTAACTATGGCTACACCTTC.

V gene TRBV28 combines with J gene TRBJ2-1, with D maybe TRBD2 (6 bases). Germline CDR1 is MDHEN and CDR2 is SYDVKM. This CDR3 is built from 16 residues. Trimming left V 1 base short and J 0 bases short, with 10 bases between. CDR3 residues: CASSLSGEPSYNEQFF. CDR3 DNA: TGTGCCAGCAGTTTATCGGGGGAGCCCTCCTACAATGAGCAGTTCTTC.

The rearrangement uses TRBV5-1 and TRBJ2-5; D may correspond to TRBD1 or TRBD2 (5 bases each). V gave up 2 bases and J gave up 0 bases, with 14 bases separating them. CDR1 is SGHRS and CDR2 is YFSETQ in the germline V gene. The CDR3 totals 16 residues. This CDR3 is CASSLGTRLYQETQYF. The CDR3 bases are TGCGCCAGCAGCTTAGGGACCAGGCTGTACCAAGAGACCCAGTACTTC.

A few counts support this clonotype. This sequence joins TRBV9 and TRBJ2-3; D uncertain. Germline loops: CDR1 SGDLS, CDR2 YYNGEE. This CDR3 is 12 amino acids long. Trimming shortened V by 2 bases and J by 5 bases, and 6 bases separated the two germline ends. The CDR3 is CASSVPGDTQYF. The CDR3 nucleotides read TGTGCCAGCAGCGTCCCGGGAGATACGCAGTATTTT.

This chain links TRBV6-6 with TRBJ1-5; D perhaps matches TRBD1 (5 bases). Trimming stripped 4 bases from V and 4 bases from J, with 14 bases between. CDR3 length: 15 residues. From germline, CDR1 is MNHNY and CDR2 SVGAGI (reference sequence). The CDR3 nucleotides are TGTGCCAGCAGTTGCGAGAGCGGGGGAAATCAGCCCCAGCATTTT. Translated: CASSCESGGNQPQHF.

The gene calls are TRBV6-6 and TRBJ1-6; D is possibly TRBD1 (6 bases). The V and J ends lost 2 bases and 7 bases respectively, with 12 bases between them. Germline CDR1 and CDR2: MNHNY and SVGAGI (reference sequence). This CDR3 has 15 amino acids. This CDR3 is CASSYPADRNSPLHF. CDR3 nucleotides: TGTGCCAGCAGTTACCCAGCGGACAGAAATTCACCCCTCCACTTT.

The chain uses TRBV12-3 or TRBV12-4 and TRBJ2-3; TRBD2 agrees at 9 bases. The CDR3 loop spans 19 amino acids. The J segment lost 2 bases and the V segment lost 5 bases, leaving 17 bases of the junction unmatched. The CDR3 DNA is TGTGCCAGCAGTCCCAGCCCCCTCCTTGAGCGGGGGGTCACAGATACGCAGTATTTT. This sequence encodes CASSPSPLLERGVTDTQYF.

The chain joins TRBV7-2 to TRBJ1-4, with 7 bases matching TRBD1. Germline V gene lookup returns CDR1 SGHTA and CDR2 FQGNSA. The CDR3 extends over 14 amino acids. The junction had 2 bases not matched to a gene; V was cut back by 1 base and J by 6 bases. The CDR3 DNA is TGTGCCAGCAGCTTAGTAACAGGGGATGAAAAACTGTTTTTT. It specifies CASSLVTGDEKLFF.

The chain recombines TRBV11-2 with TRBJ2-1; D may be TRBD1 (6 bases). The CDR3 totals 16 residues. The V and J ends lost 3 bases and 8 bases respectively, with 20 bases between them. Germline lookup yields CDR1 SGHAT and CDR2 FQNNGV. The CDR3 nucleotides read TGTGCCAGCAGCTTCCTGACCGGGACATGGGTCGATGAGCAGTTCTTC. Its translation is CASSFLTGTWVDEQFF.

This clonotype is a singleton in its sample. The chain couples TRBV25-1 to TRBJ1-2; 7 positions agree with TRBD1. Germline V gene sequence: CDR1 MGHDK, CDR2 SYGVNS. J was trimmed by 4 bases and V by 4 bases; bases with no gene match: 6. CDR3 size: 14 residues. The CDR3, as DNA: TGTGCCAGCAGTGTCGCACAGGGGACCTATGGCTACACCTTC. Encoded protein: CASSVAQGTYGYTF.